This TCR beta chain was identified in a study of neurological immune-mediated disorders. Study-wide results and caveats: The multiple sclerosis repertoire cluster was associated with no clinical or MRI feature. Among 34 multiple sclerosis patients, phylogenetic grouping put the repertoires of 18 into a single related-CDR3 cluster, a possible signature.

This CDR3 contains 14 residues. From germline, CDR1 is SEHNR and CDR2 FQNEAQ (reference sequence). J gave up 6 bases and V 5 bases, and 8 bases lay outside the gene matches. PBMCs stored at -80 C, numbering 2 million, were the origin of the unsorted libraries. This clonotype was recorded many times. Its antigen is not known. Synthesis of cDNA was performed by 5'RACE using 10-nucleotide random UMIs. TCRdb re-analysed the 5' RACE reads in MiXCR, keeping a single row per CDR3 protein. In the table there are 60,000 to 70,000 distinct CDR3 sequences, about 5% of which are singletons. The chain carries TRBV7-9 and TRBJ2-3, with 7 bases lining up with TRBD1. Sequencing was carried out using PBMCs. This clonotype was sampled from a human donor with multiple sclerosis. The donor label of this sample is uncertain. CDR3 region: CASSPILDRDTQYF. The CDR3 bases are TGTGCCAGCAGCCCCATACTGGACAGGGATACGCAGTATTTT.